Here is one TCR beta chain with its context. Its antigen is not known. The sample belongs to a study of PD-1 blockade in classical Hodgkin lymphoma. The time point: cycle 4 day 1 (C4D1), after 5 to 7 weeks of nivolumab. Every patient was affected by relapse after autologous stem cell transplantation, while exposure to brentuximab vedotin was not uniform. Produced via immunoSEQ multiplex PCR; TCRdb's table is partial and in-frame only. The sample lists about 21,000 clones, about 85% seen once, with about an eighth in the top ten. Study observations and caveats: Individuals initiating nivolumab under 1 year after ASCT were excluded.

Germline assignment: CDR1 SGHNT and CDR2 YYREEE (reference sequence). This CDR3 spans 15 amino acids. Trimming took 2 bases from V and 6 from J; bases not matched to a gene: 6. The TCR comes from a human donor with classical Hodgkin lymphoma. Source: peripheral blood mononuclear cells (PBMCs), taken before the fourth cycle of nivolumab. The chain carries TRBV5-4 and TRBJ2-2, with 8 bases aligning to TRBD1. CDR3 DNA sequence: TGTGCCAGCAGCTTTGGCAGGGGGCAGTCCGGGGAGCTGTTTTTT. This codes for CASSFGRGQSGELFF.